The 30 T cell receptor beta chains presented below share a single source sample, sequenced in a study of cytotoxic CD8 clonotypes in ibrutinib-treated CLL. Profiled with immunoSEQ multiplex PCR; TCRdb holds only in-frame clones, not every one. The sample shows more than 85,000 clones, 70% to 80% of them seen only once. Sample: PBMCs, taken after 24 months of ibrutinib treatment. These receptors were obtained from a human donor with chronic lymphocytic leukemia.

This chain links TRBV15 with TRBJ1-2, with unresolved D. The CDR3 loop spans 13 amino acids. Per germline, CDR1 LNHNV and CDR2 YYDKDF (reference sequence). V was clipped by 0 bases and J by 2 bases, with 4 bases between them. CDR3 amino acids: CATSRERNYGYTF. Here the CDR3 DNA reads TGTGCCACCAGCAGAGAACGGAACTATGGCTACACCTTC. The variable domain in full, with the rest retrieved from reference TRBV15 and TRBJ1-2, is DAMVIQNPRYQVTQFGKPVTLSCSQTLNHNVMYWYQQKSSQAPKLLFHYYDKDFNNEADTPDNFQSRRPNTSFCFLDIRSPGLGDTAMYLCATSRERNYGYTFGSGTRLTVV.

The rearrangement uses TRBV29-1 and TRBJ2-3; D is undetermined. Germline V gene sequence: CDR1 SQVTM, CDR2 ANQGSEA. V lost 0 bases and J lost 0, with 10 bases in between. The CDR3 loop spans 15 amino acids. In DNA, the CDR3 is TGCAGCGTTGAAGATCGTAGGCGGAGCACAGATACGCAGTATTTT. This codes for CSVEDRRRSTDTQYF.

This chain uses TRBV7-9 with TRBJ2-7; weak D call: TRBD2 (6 bases). CDR3 length: 15 residues. CDR1 and CDR2 from the germline V gene are SEHNR and FQNEAQ (reference sequence). Trimming removed 0 bases at V and 4 bases at J, with 13 bases between. CDR3 region: CASSLAPGVQYEQYF. Written as DNA, the CDR3 is TGTGCCAGCAGCTTAGCGCCGGGGGTCCAATACGAGCAGTACTTC.

The rearrangement uses TRBV7-8 and TRBJ1-4; weak D call: TRBD1 (5 bases). CDR1 and CDR2 (germline): SGHVS, FQNEAQ. With 5 bases removed from V and 0 bases from J, the gap between germline ends came to 10 bases. The CDR3 is made up of 15 amino acids. CDR3 amino acids: CASSTGHATNEKLFF. As DNA, the CDR3 is TGTGCCAGCAGCACTGGACACGCAACTAATGAAAAACTGTTTTTT.

The chain has TRBV9 and TRBJ1-3; tentatively, D is TRBD1 (6 bases). Between the trimmed V and J ends, which lost 4 bases and 2 bases, there was a span of 13 bases. This CDR3 comprises 15 residues. Germline V gives CDR1 SGDLS, CDR2 YYNGEE. CDR3: CASSLTGSPGNTIYF. CDR3 nucleotide sequence: TGTGCCAGCAGCTTGACAGGTTCACCTGGAAACACCATATATTTT.

The chain's CDR3 is CASSYRQVKNTEAFF. For the CDR3, the DNA is TGTGCCAGCAGCTACAGGCAGGTGAAGAACACTGAAGCTTTCTTT. The rearrangement uses TRBV7-2 and TRBJ1-1, with D possibly TRBD1 on 5 matching bases. The CDR3 is 15 amino acids. V was clipped by 4 bases and J by 1 base, with 13 bases between them. Per the germline V gene, CDR1 is SGHTA and CDR2 is FQGNSA.

V usage is TRBV7-8 and J usage is TRBJ2-3; TRBD2 might be the D (6 bases). This CDR3 has 16 residues. The ends were cut back, 4 bases at V and 0 bases at J, with 14 bases in the middle. CDR1 and CDR2 from the germline V gene are SGHVS and FQNEAQ. The CDR3 nucleotides are TGTGCCAGCAGCTCAAGAGCGGGTACTAGCACAGATACGCAGTATTTT. Its protein product is CASSSRAGTSTDTQYF. The entire variable domain, with the rest obtained from reference TRBV7-8 and TRBJ2-3, is as follows: GAGVSQSPRYKVAKRGQDVALRCDPISGHVSLFWYQQALGQGPEFLTYFQNEAQLDKSGLPSDRFFAERPEGSVSTLKIQRTQQEDSAVYLCASSSRAGTSTDTQYFGPGTRLTVL.

The rearrangement joins TRBV5-1 to TRBJ2-7; tentatively, D is TRBD1 (5 bases). V lost 6 bases to trimming and J lost 2 bases, with 15 bases between them. In germline, CDR1 is SGHRS, CDR2 YFSETQ. This CDR3 region has 14 residues. CDR3 in DNA: TGCGCCAGCAACCTTGACAGCACAGCCTACGAGCAGTACTTC. Translating it yields CASNLDSTAYEQYF.

The chain recombines TRBV19 with TRBJ2-1; maybe TRBD2 (6 bases). This CDR3 contains 15 residues. The germline V gene encodes CDR1 LNHDA and CDR2 SQIVND (reference sequence). Trimming cost V 3 bases and J 4 bases, with 13 bases left between them. CDR3 sequence reads: CASSMAGSGYNEQFF. Written as DNA, the CDR3 is TGTGCCAGTAGTATGGCGGGAAGCGGGTACAATGAGCAGTTCTTC. The full variable domain, with the rest looked up from reference TRBV19 and TRBJ2-1, is DGGITQSPKYLFRKEGQNVTLSCEQNLNHDAMYWYRQDPGQGLRLIYYSQIVNDFQKGDIAEGYSVSREKKESFPLTVTSAQKNPTAFYLCASSMAGSGYNEQFFGPGTRLTVL.

The chain recombines TRBV9 with TRBJ1-1, with D unclear. Between the trimmed V and J ends, which lost 3 bases and 10 bases, there was a span of 13 bases. Germline CDR1 and CDR2: SGDLS and YYNGEE. The CDR3 runs to 12 residues. For the CDR3, the DNA is TGTGCCAGCAGCGCACCCGGGAGTGGAGCTTTCTTT. Its translation is CASSAPGSGAFF.

The chain links TRBV2 to TRBJ1-1; the D is unclear. V gave up 3 bases and J gave up 5 bases, with 16 bases separating them. CDR3 length: 15 amino acids. Germline values: CDR1 SNHLY, CDR2 FYNNEI. The CDR3, as DNA: TGTGCCAGCAGTGATACGGGTGGCCCGGGTACTGAAGCTTTCTTT. As protein: CASSDTGGPGTEAFF.

The chain employs TRBV18 and TRBJ2-1, with a possible D match to TRBD1 (6 bases). Germline V gives CDR1 KGHSH, CDR2 LQKENI. The CDR3 sequence is 17 residues long. V lost 1 base, J lost 0 bases, and 13 bases lay in between. The CDR3 nucleotides read TGTGCCAGCTCACCACAGAGAGGGACAAGCTCCTACAATGAGCAGTTCTTC. This translates into CASSPQRGTSSYNEQFF. The full variable domain, in which reference TRBV18 and TRBJ2-1 provide the parts outside the CDR3, is NAGVMQNPRHLVRRRGQEARLRCSPMKGHSHVYWYRQLPEEGLKFMVYLQKENIIDESGMPKERFSAEFPKEGPSILRIQQVVRGDSAAYFCASSPQRGTSSYNEQFFGPGTRLTVL.

V and J are TRBV28 and TRBJ1-2; D ambiguous. The CDR3 spans 13 residues. Germline values: CDR1 MDHEN, CDR2 SYDVKM. The ends were cut back, 5 bases at V and 1 base at J, with 8 bases in the middle. Here the CDR3 reads CASSLGDNYGYTF. The DNA of the CDR3 is TGTGCCAGCAGTCTCGGAGATAACTATGGCTACACCTTC.

The chain is built from TRBV21-1 and TRBJ2-2; the table names TRBD2, a call not compared with the DNA. TRBV21-1 counts as a pseudogene. The CDR3 sequence is 16 residues long. DNA for the CDR3: TGTGCCAGCAGCAAAAAGCGGGAGAATAGAATCGGGGAGCTGTTTTTT. Translated: CASSKKRENRIGELFF.

The gene calls are TRBV19 and TRBJ2-7; TRBD2 agrees at 14 bases. The V and J ends lost 4 bases and 3 bases, in that order; junction bases with no gene match: 11. CDR3 size: 18 residues. Looked up from germline, CDR1 is LNHDA and CDR2 is SQIVND (reference sequence). CDR3 bases: TGTGCCAGTAGTACCGGGACTAGCGGGAGAAATGTGGGCTACGAGCAGTACTTC. Its translation: CASSTGTSGRNVGYEQYF.

This chain links TRBV19 with TRBJ1-1; 8 bases are shared with TRBD1. The CDR3 extends over 14 amino acids. Germline CDR1 LNHDA, CDR2 SQIVND (reference sequence). V shed 6 bases and J 0 bases; nucleotides not matched to a gene: 3. CDR3 protein: CASSPQGVNTEAFF. The DNA for the CDR3 is TGTGCCAGTAGCCCACAGGGGGTGAACACTGAAGCTTTCTTT. Full variable domain (rest looked up from reference TRBV19 and TRBJ1-1): DGGITQSPKYLFRKEGQNVTLSCEQNLNHDAMYWYRQDPGQGLRLIYYSQIVNDFQKGDIAEGYSVSREKKESFPLTVTSAQKNPTAFYLCASSPQGVNTEAFFGQGTRLTVV.

This clone was seen once. The chain has TRBV6-1 and TRBJ1-6, with TRBD1 as a possible D gene (5 bases). Trimming shortened V by 4 bases and J by 14 bases, and 9 bases separated the two germline ends. CDR3 length: 11 residues. From germline, CDR1 is MNHNS and CDR2 SASEGT. The CDR3 bases are TGTGCCAGCAGTGTTCAGGGATCCCTCCACTTT. It codes for CASSVQGSLHF.

The chain couples TRBV28 to TRBJ1-5; 7 nucleotides agree with TRBD1. The V gene end was trimmed by 2 bases and the J gene end by 1 base; junction bases not matched to a gene: 5. The CDR3 runs to 16 residues. The germline CDR1 and CDR2 sequences are MDHEN and SYDVKM. CDR3 nucleotide sequence: TGTGCCAGCAGTTTAAACAGGGGTGAGAGCAATCAGCCCCAGCATTTT. Amino acid sequence: CASSLNRGESNQPQHF.

The chain couples TRBV5-1 to TRBJ1-1; 9 nucleotides line up with TRBD1. The CDR3 spans 14 residues. J was trimmed by 1 base and V by 4 bases; bases with no gene match: 2. CDR1 is SGHRS, CDR2 YFSETQ, per germline. The CDR3 nucleotides read TGCGCCAGCAGCGGACAGGGGCAGAACACTGAAGCTTTCTTT. It encodes CASSGQGQNTEAFF.

This clone was detected only once. The V call is TRBV5-1, the J call TRBJ1-4, with D perhaps matching TRBD1 (6 bases). Germline V gene sequence: CDR1 SGHRS, CDR2 YFSETQ. The CDR3 spans 16 residues. Trimming stripped 4 bases from V and 0 bases from J, with 13 bases between. The CDR3 loop reads CASSPGQFATNEKLFF. The CDR3 DNA is TGCGCCAGCAGCCCCGGACAGTTTGCAACTAATGAAAAACTGTTTTTT.

This sequence joins TRBV6-6 and TRBJ1-1, with a possible D match to TRBD1 (5 bases). V lost 3 bases, J lost 2 bases, and 10 bases lay in between. CDR1 is MNHNY, CDR2 SVGAGI, per germline (reference sequence). The CDR3 is made up of 14 amino acids. In nucleotides, the CDR3 is TGTGCCAGCAGTTATCTGGGGGATAACACTGAAGCTTTCTTT. Protein: CASSYLGDNTEAFF.

The chain has TRBV4-1 and TRBJ1-2, with 7 bases identical to TRBD1. Germline CDR1 and CDR2: MGHRA and YSYEKL. The V segment lost 4 bases and the J segment 0 bases; nucleotides outside the gene matches: 5. The CDR3 length is 15 residues. This CDR3 is CASSPGTATNYGYTF. The DNA of the CDR3 is TGCGCCAGCAGCCCCGGGACAGCTACTAACTATGGCTACACCTTC.

The chain has TRBV2 and TRBJ1-4, with D possibly being TRBD1 (6 bases). This CDR3 is 14 amino acids long. Germline loops: CDR1 SNHLY, CDR2 FYNNEI. V was pared by 6 bases and J by 4 bases, with 12 bases between. CDR3 sequence reads: CASRGGSLNEKLFF. Here the CDR3 DNA reads TGTGCCAGCAGGGGGGGCAGCCTTAATGAAAAACTGTTTTTT.

The table lists this clone with a few counts. The chain joins TRBV19 to TRBJ1-1; the D is unclear. V lost 5 bases and J 5 bases, leaving 15 bases between the germline ends. The germline gives CDR1 LNHDA, CDR2 SQIVND (reference sequence). This CDR3 is built from 14 residues. CDR3 DNA: TGTGCCAGTAGTGACGACATCGTCCGAACTGAAGCTTTCTTT. It translates to CASSDDIVRTEAFF.

The chain links TRBV11-3 to TRBJ1-1; no clear D gene. Germline V gene data show CDR1 as SGHNT and CDR2 as YENEEA. This CDR3 contains 13 residues. Between the trimmed V and J ends, which lost 1 base and 3 bases, there was a span of 6 bases. The CDR3 DNA reads TGTGCCAGCAGCTTAGTTCGGGACACTGAAGCTTTCTTT. This sequence encodes CASSLVRDTEAFF.

The chain is built from TRBV4-1 and TRBJ2-5; TRBD1 agrees at 8 bases. Per the germline V gene, CDR1 is MGHRA and CDR2 is YSYEKL. The length of the CDR3 is 15 residues. V was pared by 2 bases and J by 5 bases, with 7 bases of the junction left unmatched. CDR3 in amino acids: CASSQPDRVGETQYF. CDR3 in DNA: TGCGCCAGCAGCCAACCGGACAGGGTCGGGGAGACCCAGTACTTC.

This clone was observed once. The chain recombines TRBV5-8 with TRBJ2-2, with 8 bases fitting TRBD1. The germline gives CDR1 SGHTS, CDR2 YDEGEE. The CDR3 extends over 15 amino acids. J was trimmed by 5 bases and V by 4 bases; bases with no gene match: 7. The CDR3 DNA sequence: TGTGCCAGCAGCGATGGACAGGGACGAACCGGGGAGCTGTTTTTT. This translates into CASSDGQGRTGELFF.

This clone was recorded only once. The DNA for the CDR3 is TGTGCCACCACCTTGGACGCTCACTCTGGGGCCAACGTCCTGACTTTC. It yields the protein CATTLDAHSGANVLTF. The V and J genes are TRBV2 and TRBJ2-6; D unclear. CDR1 is SNHLY and CDR2 is FYNNEI in the germline V gene. The CDR3 is made up of 16 amino acids. With 10 bases removed from V and 0 bases from J, the gap between germline ends came to 16 bases.

The rearrangement joins TRBV7-9 to TRBJ2-7; no firm D call. This CDR3 spans 19 amino acids. The V end lost 2 bases, the J end lost 2 bases, and 25 bases lay between the germline ends. Germline CDR1 reads SEHNR; CDR2 reads FQNEAQ (reference sequence). CDR3 residues: CASSLLPLRTWTVAYEQYF. CDR3 nucleotide sequence: TGTGCCAGCAGCTTATTACCCCTTCGGACGTGGACGGTGGCCTACGAGCAGTACTTC.

The genes are TRBV7-9 and TRBJ2-7, with D possibly called TRBD1 or TRBD2 (6 bases each). Germline assignment: CDR1 SEHNR and CDR2 FQNEAQ (reference sequence). CDR3 length equals 12 residues. V was clipped by 4 bases and J by 6 bases, with 10 bases between them. CDR3 DNA sequence: TGTGCCAGCAGCTCTGGGGGGCGCGAGCAGTACTTC. Translating it yields CASSSGGREQYF. Based on the CDR3 plus reference TRBV7-9 and TRBJ2-7, the full variable domain is DTGVSQNPRHKITKRGQNVTFRCDPISEHNRLYWYRQTLGQGPEFLTYFQNEAQLEKSRLLSDRFSAERPKGSFSTLEIQRTEQGDSAMYLCASSSGGREQYFGPGTRLTVT.